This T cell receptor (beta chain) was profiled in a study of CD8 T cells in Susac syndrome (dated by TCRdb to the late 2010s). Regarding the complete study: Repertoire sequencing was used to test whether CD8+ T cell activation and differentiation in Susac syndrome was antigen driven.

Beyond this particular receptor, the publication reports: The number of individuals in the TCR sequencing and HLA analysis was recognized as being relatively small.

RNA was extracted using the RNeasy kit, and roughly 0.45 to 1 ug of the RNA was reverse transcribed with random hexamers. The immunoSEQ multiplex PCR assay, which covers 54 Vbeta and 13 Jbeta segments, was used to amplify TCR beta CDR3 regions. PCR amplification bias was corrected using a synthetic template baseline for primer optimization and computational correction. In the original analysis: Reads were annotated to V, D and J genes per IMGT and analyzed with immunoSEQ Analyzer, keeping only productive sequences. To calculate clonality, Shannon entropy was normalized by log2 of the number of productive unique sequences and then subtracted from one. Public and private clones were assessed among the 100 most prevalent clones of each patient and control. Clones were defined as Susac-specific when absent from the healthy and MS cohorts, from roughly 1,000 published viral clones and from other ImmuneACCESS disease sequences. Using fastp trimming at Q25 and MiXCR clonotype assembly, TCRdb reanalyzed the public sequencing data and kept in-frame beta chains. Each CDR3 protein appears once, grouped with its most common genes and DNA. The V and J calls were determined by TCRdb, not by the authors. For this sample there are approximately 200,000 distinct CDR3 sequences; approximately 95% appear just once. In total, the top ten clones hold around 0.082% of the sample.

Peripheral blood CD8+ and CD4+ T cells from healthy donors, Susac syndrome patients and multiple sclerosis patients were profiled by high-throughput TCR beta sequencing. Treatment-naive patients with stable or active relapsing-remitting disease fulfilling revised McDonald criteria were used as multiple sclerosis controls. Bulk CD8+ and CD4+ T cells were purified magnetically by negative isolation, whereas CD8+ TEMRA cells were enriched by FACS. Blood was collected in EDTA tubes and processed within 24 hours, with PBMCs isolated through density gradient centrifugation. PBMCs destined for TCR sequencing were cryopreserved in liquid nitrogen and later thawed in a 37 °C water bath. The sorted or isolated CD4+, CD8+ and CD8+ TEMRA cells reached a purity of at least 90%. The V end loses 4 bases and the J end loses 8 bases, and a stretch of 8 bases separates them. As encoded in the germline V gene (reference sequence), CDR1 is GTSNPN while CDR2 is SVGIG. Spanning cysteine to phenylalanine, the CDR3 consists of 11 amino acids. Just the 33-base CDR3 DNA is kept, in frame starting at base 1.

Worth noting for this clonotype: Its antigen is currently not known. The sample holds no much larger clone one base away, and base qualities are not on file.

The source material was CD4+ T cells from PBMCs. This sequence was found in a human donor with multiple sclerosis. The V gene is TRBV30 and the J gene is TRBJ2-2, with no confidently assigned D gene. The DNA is TGTGCCTGGACCCCCCGAGGGGAGCTGTTTTTT. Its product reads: CAWTPRGELFF. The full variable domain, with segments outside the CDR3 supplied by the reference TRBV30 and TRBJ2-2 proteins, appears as SQTIHQWPATLVQPVGSPLSLECTVEGTSNPNLYWYRQAAGRGLQLLFYSVGIGQISSEVPQNLSASRPQDRQFILSSKKLLLSDSGFYLCAWTPRGELFFGEGSRLTVL.